A single sample gave rise to the 29 T cell receptor beta chains below, sequenced in a study of blood T cell repertoires in COVID-19. The table came from immunoSEQ multiplex PCR; TCRdb's copy has only in-frame clones and leaves some out. The sample consists of approximately 130,000 clones, over 55% of them appearing once. The specimen sequenced was peripheral blood. All receptors derive from a woman in her 70s with acute or convalescent COVID-19.

This clone was counted a few times. The rearrangement links TRBV4-2 to TRBJ1-2, with 7 positions matching TRBD1. CDR1 LGHNA and CDR2 YNFKEQ come from the germline V gene. The V and J ends lost 3 bases and 3 bases, in that order; junction bases with no gene match: 7. The CDR3 covers 15 residues. The CDR3 reads CASSQGGQSYYGYTF. CDR3 nucleotides: TGTGCCAGCAGCCAGGGGGGACAGTCCTACTATGGCTACACCTTC.

The chain couples TRBV19 to TRBJ2-2; 14 bases fit TRBD2. V trimming: 4 bases; J trimming: 5 bases; junction bases outside the gene matches: 6. The CDR3 runs to 17 residues. Germline CDR1 and CDR2: LNHDA and SQIVND (reference sequence). For the CDR3, the DNA is TGTGCCAGTAGTAGGGGACTAGCGGGAGTAGGGACCGGGGAGCTGTTTTTT. Translating gives CASSRGLAGVGTGELFF.

DNA of the CDR3: TGTGCCAGCTCACCACCGGGACAGGCCTACGAGCAGTACTTC. Encoded protein: CASSPPGQAYEQYF. J is TRBJ2-7 and V is TRBV18; TRBD1 aligns across 8 bases. The CDR3 has 14 amino acids. Germline CDR1 KGHSH, CDR2 LQKENI. The V gene end was trimmed by 0 bases and the J gene end by 2 bases; junction bases not matched to a gene: 0.

The chain couples TRBV4-1 to TRBJ2-5; TRBD2 matches at 9 bases. The CDR3 is made up of 16 amino acids. CDR1 and CDR2 from the germline V gene are MGHRA and YSYEKL. Germline trimming cut 3 bases from V and 1 base from J; bases unmatched to any gene: 6. CDR3 nucleotide sequence: TGCGCCAGCAGCCAGGGGCGGGGGGGATTCCAAGAGACCCAGTACTTC. Residues: CASSQGRGGFQETQYF.

Remarks on this clone: This is likely a read error, given that the CDR3 carries no conserved phenylalanine or tryptophan at its end. The V and J genes are TRBV11-2 and TRBJ1-6, with no clear D. V was shortened by 3 bases and J by 8 bases, with 11 bases between the two germline ends. The CDR3 spans 14 residues. CDR1 and CDR2 from the germline V gene are SGHAT and FQNNGV. CDR3 nucleotide sequence: TGTGCCAGCAGCTTCACGGAGACCCATTCACCCCTCCACCTT. This sequence encodes CASSFTETHSPLHL.

The genes are TRBV5-4 and TRBJ2-7; a possible D gene is TRBD1 (6 bases). Germline CDR1 SGHNT, CDR2 YYREEE (reference sequence). V was shortened by 4 bases and J by 2 bases, with 25 bases between the two germline ends. There are 18 residues in the CDR3. Here the CDR3 reads CASSGPGWERTEAYEQYF. In DNA form, the CDR3 reads TGTGCCAGCAGCGGGCCCGGGTGGGAGAGGACAGAAGCCTACGAGCAGTACTTC.

The V gene is TRBV5-6, the J gene TRBJ1-4; D might be TRBD1 (6 bases). CDR3 size: 15 residues. Trimming left V 3 bases short and J 3 bases short, with 12 bases between. Germline CDR1 and CDR2: SGHDT and YYEEEE. In DNA form, the CDR3 reads TGTGCCAGCAGCTCCCTGGGGGCGGCTAATGAAAAACTGTTTTTT. Translating gives CASSSLGAANEKLFF.

This chain uses TRBV11-2 with TRBJ2-1; no firm D call. Germline values: CDR1 SGHAT, CDR2 FQNNGV. The CDR3 runs to 13 residues. Trimming stripped 2 bases from V and 5 bases from J, with 7 bases between. The CDR3 DNA reads TGTGCCAGCAGCTTACACCGGGACAATGAGCAGTTCTTC. Its protein is CASSLHRDNEQFF.

This sequence joins TRBV10-3 and TRBJ2-3; perhaps TRBD2 as D (5 bases). Germline CDR1 and CDR2: ENHRY and SYGVKD. V shed 3 bases and J shed 3 bases, with 13 bases lying between them. The CDR3 is 15 residues long. In nucleotides, the CDR3 is TGTGCCATCAGTGAAGAGGGCGGCGATACAGATACGCAGTATTTT. This sequence encodes CAISEEGGDTDTQYF.

The V and J genes are TRBV7-9 and TRBJ1-2; 10 bases are shared with TRBD1. The V segment lost 7 bases and the J segment 5 bases; nucleotides outside the gene matches: 16. Germline assignment: CDR1 SEHNR and CDR2 FQNEAQ (reference sequence). This CDR3 is 17 amino acids long. DNA of the CDR3: TGTGCCAGCAATCCCCTAGGGGGGACAGGGGTAAAGTATGGCTACACCTTC. This sequence encodes CASNPLGGTGVKYGYTF.

The V and J genes are TRBV15 and TRBJ2-7; the D is unclear. Trimming stripped 0 bases from V and 1 base from J, with 4 bases between. CDR1 is LNHNV, CDR2 YYDKDF, per germline (reference sequence). The CDR3 is 13 amino acids. In DNA, the CDR3 is TGTGCCACCAGCAGAGATATATCCTACGAGCAGTACTTC. Its translation is CATSRDISYEQYF.

In its sample, this clone was seen once. For the CDR3, the DNA is TGTGCCAGCCTAAAAGGGGGAGTCGGAGGCTATGGCTACACCTTC. Protein: CASLKGGVGGYGYTF. The V call is TRBV19, the J call TRBJ1-2; possible D gene TRBD1, 6 bases. The germline CDR1 and CDR2 sequences are LNHDA and SQIVND (reference sequence). Trimming removed 9 bases at V and 4 bases at J, with 21 bases between. CDR3 length: 15 residues.

In nucleotides, the CDR3 is TGTGCCAGCAGCTCGGGACAACGGAACACCGGGGAGCTGTTTTTT. It is translated as CASSSGQRNTGELFF. The chain carries TRBV7-7 and TRBJ2-2; D might be TRBD1 (6 bases). The CDR3 covers 15 residues. Between the trimmed V and J ends, which lost 4 bases and 1 base, there was a span of 10 bases. Per the germline V gene, CDR1 is SSHAT and CDR2 is FNYEAQ (reference sequence). The variable domain in full, completed from reference TRBV7-7 and TRBJ2-2, reads GAGVSQSPRYKVTKRGQDVTLRCDPISSHATLYWYQQALGQGPEFLTYFNYEAQPDKSGLPSDRFSAERPEGSISTLTIQRTEQRDSAMYRCASSSGQRNTGELFFGEGSRLTVL.

The rearrangement joins TRBV28 to TRBJ2-1, with D possibly being TRBD2 (7 bases). From germline, CDR1 is MDHEN and CDR2 SYDVKM. Trimming left V 5 bases short and J 5 bases short, with 16 bases between. CDR3 length: 15 residues. CDR3 protein: CASSRTRGGNNEQFF. CDR3 sequence (DNA): TGTGCCAGCAGTCGGACTAGGGGGGGAAACAATGAGCAGTTCTTC.

The genes are TRBV5-1 and TRBJ2-7; D call uncertain. The germline V and J ends were trimmed by 1 base and 0 bases, with 8 bases remaining between them. The CDR3 is 14 residues long. Germline CDR1 SGHRS, CDR2 YFSETQ. In DNA, the CDR3 is TGCGCCAGCAGCTTGAACGTAGTCTCCTACGAGCAGTACTTC. Amino acid sequence: CASSLNVVSYEQYF.

This chain connects TRBV11-2 to TRBJ1-5, with TRBD1 as a possible D gene (6 bases). Per the germline V gene, CDR1 is SGHAT and CDR2 is FQNNGV. Trimming pared 6 bases from V and 6 bases from J, leaving 18 bases between. The CDR3 runs to 15 residues. The CDR3 DNA is TGTGCCAGCAGTTCCGAGGGGGGGGCGGGTCAGCCCCAGCATTTT. This sequence encodes CASSSEGGAGQPQHF.

This clone came up once. This chain joins TRBV7-2 and TRBJ1-6; D is ambiguous. Trimming took off 3 bases at V and 2 bases at J, with 5 bases between the two ends. The CDR3 runs to 14 residues. Looked up from germline, CDR1 is SGHTA and CDR2 is FQGNSA. The CDR3 DNA reads as TGTGCCAGCAGCTTCACAGCCTATAATTCACCCCTCCACTTT. Amino acids: CASSFTAYNSPLHF.

This clone was seen ten or more times. The sample contains more than one DNA sequence encoding this CDR3. V gene TRBV6-5 combines with J gene TRBJ1-1; tentatively, D is TRBD1 (5 bases). This CDR3 comprises 14 residues. V lost 5 bases and J 0 bases, leaving 10 bases between the germline ends. CDR1 and CDR2 (germline): MNHEY, SVGAGI. In DNA form, the CDR3 reads TGTGCCAGCAGTAAGCAGGGAATGAACACTGAAGCTTTCTTT. This codes for CASSKQGMNTEAFF.

The chain combines TRBV6-1 with TRBJ1-3; D gene uncertain. V was cut by 0 bases and J by 8 bases, with 11 bases left in between. This CDR3 has 14 amino acids. CDR1 and CDR2 (germline): MNHNS, SASEGT. CDR3 region: CASSEALGGDTIYF. The CDR3 DNA reads TGTGCCAGCAGTGAAGCTCTCGGCGGGGACACCATATATTTT.

The chain employs TRBV10-3 and TRBJ1-1; D is ambiguous. Per the germline V gene, CDR1 is ENHRY and CDR2 is SYGVKD. This CDR3 is built from 12 residues. Between the trimmed V and J ends, which lost 5 bases and 7 bases, there was a span of 11 bases. The CDR3 bases are TGTGCCATCAGTTCCTTCACGGGTGAAGCTTTCTTT. Amino acids: CAISSFTGEAFF.

The rearrangement joins TRBV12-5 to TRBJ2-3; TRBD1 is a possible D gene (6 bases). CDR3 length equals 17 residues. The germline gives CDR1 LGHNT, CDR2 FRNRAP. V shed 3 bases and J shed 2 bases, with 18 bases lying between them. DNA of the CDR3: TGTGCTAGTGGTTTCTCATCGGACAGTCTCCTCACAGATACGCAGTATTTT. Translating it yields CASGFSSDSLLTDTQYF.

This clone was detected a few times. V is TRBV19 and J is TRBJ2-3; 9 nucleotides line up with TRBD2. CDR1 LNHDA and CDR2 SQIVND come from the germline V gene (reference sequence). V shed 5 bases and J 3 bases; nucleotides not matched to a gene: 3. This CDR3 has 14 amino acids. CDR3 sequence reads: CASSGGLATDTQYF. The CDR3 bases are TGTGCCAGTAGTGGGGGACTAGCAACAGATACGCAGTATTTT.

The V and J genes are TRBV6-5 and TRBJ1-1, with 10 bases identical to TRBD1. Losses at the gene ends were 2 bases for V and 5 bases for J; bases not matched to a gene: 2. Per the germline V gene, CDR1 is MNHEY and CDR2 is SVGAGI. The CDR3 is made up of 14 amino acids. The CDR3: CASSYGTGVTEAFF. The CDR3 coding sequence is TGTGCCAGCAGTTACGGGACAGGGGTGACTGAAGCTTTCTTT.

This chain uses TRBV6-1 with TRBJ1-1; D call uncertain. Germline V gene lookup returns CDR1 MNHNS and CDR2 SASEGT. The CDR3 runs to 13 residues. Trimming pared 2 bases from V and 4 bases from J, leaving 8 bases between. CDR3 residues: CASSEQWATEAFF. The DNA for the CDR3 is TGTGCCAGCAGTGAACAGTGGGCCACTGAAGCTTTCTTT.

This chain uses TRBV6-2 or TRBV6-3 with TRBJ2-7; no definite D call. The V and J ends lost 5 bases and 2 bases respectively, with 4 bases between them. Germline lookup yields CDR1 MNHEY and CDR2 SVGEGT. This CDR3 contains 11 residues. In DNA, the CDR3 is TGTGCCAGCAGTCACACCTACGAGCAGTACTTC. Translation: CASSHTYEQYF.

The rearrangement uses TRBV14 and TRBJ2-3; 7 bases agree with TRBD1. Germline lookup yields CDR1 SGHDN and CDR2 FVKESK. The CDR3 sequence is 16 residues long. Trimming removed 4 bases from V and 1 base from J; junction bases left unmatched: 8. CDR3 protein: CASSPSTGLGTDTQYF. CDR3 DNA: TGTGCCAGCAGCCCTTCGACAGGGCTTGGCACAGATACGCAGTATTTT. The full variable domain, in which reference TRBV14 and TRBJ2-3 provide the parts outside the CDR3, is EAGVTQFPSHSVIEKGQTVTLRCDPISGHDNLYWYRRVMGKEIKFLLHFVKESKQDESGMPNNRFLAERTGGTYSTLKVQPAELEDSGVYFCASSPSTGLGTDTQYFGPGTRLTVL.

J is TRBJ2-5 and V is TRBV5-1, with 8 nucleotides matching TRBD1. Germline V lookup: CDR1 SGHRS, CDR2 YFSETQ. The CDR3 extends over 14 amino acids. J was trimmed by 2 bases and V by 4 bases; bases with no gene match: 4. The CDR3 protein is CASSPRDRQETQYF. Written as DNA, the CDR3 is TGCGCCAGCAGCCCACGGGACAGGCAAGAGACCCAGTACTTC.

The chain uses TRBV7-8 and TRBJ1-6, with TRBD1 matching over 7 bases. Germline loops: CDR1 SGHVS, CDR2 FQNEAQ. This CDR3 comprises 18 residues. J gave up 6 bases and V 0 bases, and 11 bases lay outside the gene matches. The CDR3 DNA reads TGTGCCAGCAGCTTAGCGCCCTGGTCGGGACAGATTAATTCACCCCTCCACTTT. Its translation is CASSLAPWSGQINSPLHF.

The rearrangement joins TRBV18 to TRBJ1-5, with D tentatively TRBD1 (6 bases). Between the trimmed V and J ends, which lost 2 bases and 6 bases, there was a span of 11 bases. In germline, CDR1 is KGHSH, CDR2 LQKENI. This CDR3 has 14 residues. The CDR3 nucleotides are TGTGCCAGCTCACCAGGGGGCATGGGTCAGCCCCAGCATTTT. Translated, it gives CASSPGGMGQPQHF.